Sequencing of this TCR beta chain was carried out in a study of T cells in Graves' hyperthyroidism and ophthalmopathy (dated by TCRdb to between 2018 and 2021). Study-wide context: Peripheral blood samples were taken at the time of initial diagnosis, prior to any treatment. In six Graves' hyperthyroidism patients, the study also compared T-cell repertoires from thyroid tissue with T-cell repertoires from blood. The 100 discovery patients were divided at random into training and test sets in a 7:3 ratio. TCR V-J signatures able to tell the groups apart were searched for in a discovery cohort of some 97 patients, of whom 40 to 45 had Graves' ophthalmopathy and 55 to 60 had stable Graves' hyperthyroidism. The paper describes TCR Vbeta CDR3 sequencing of 135 peripheral blood samples, made up of 43 ophthalmopathy patients, some 76 hyperthyroidism patients and roughly 17 progressor patients. After blood sampling, hyperthyroidism patients were treated with methimazole at a starting dose of 30 mg daily, and ophthalmopathy patients were treated with high-dose intravenous methylprednisolone. An independent validation cohort of under 20 hyperthyroidism patients and about 16 patients who later progressed to ophthalmopathy tested prospective prediction of ophthalmopathy.

V drops 1 base and J drops 5 bases, leaving 15 bases in between. The cysteine opens and the phenylalanine closes a CDR3 of 15 amino acids. The CDR3 DNA has 45 bases and is translated from base 1. The germline V gene (reference sequence) specifies LGHDT as CDR1 and YNNKEL as CDR2. A patient counted as having stable Graves' hyperthyroidism if no progression to ophthalmopathy occurred over 18 months of follow-up. Hyperthyroidism patients were newly diagnosed, with disease duration under 2 months, and aged 18 to 65 years. Any patient with an uncontrolled infection, another autoimmune disease, pregnancy or lactation was excluded. Diagnoses were based on clinical symptoms, serum thyroxine and TRAb, thyroid ultrasound and orbital computed tomography. Ficoll-Paque density gradient centrifugation was used to isolate PBMCs from approximately 10 ml of fresh peripheral blood. Total RNA was extracted using Trizol reagent, and RNA quality was assessed on an Agilent 2100 Bioanalyzer.

Overall study outcomes, separate from this receptor: Sample size was not statistically predetermined, and investigators were not blinded to group allocation. Most expanded thyroid clonotypes (frequency above 0.001) were also detected in blood, suggesting blood repertoires may reflect thyroid immune responses. In cross-validation, a model built on a 13 V-J signature told ophthalmopathy apart from stable hyperthyroidism with approximately 90% sensitivity and about 81% specificity, and in testing the same model reached 80%/75%. In validation, progression to ophthalmopathy was predicted by the model with approximately 67% sensitivity and around 76% specificity, a median of roughly 6 months before onset.

TCR beta CDR3 regions were amplified from RNA transcripts. The TCR CDR3 was subjected to a first round of RT-PCR using the HTBI primer set and the Qiagen OneStep RT-PCR kit. A second multiplex PCR round built the libraries, followed by size selection and purification. The libraries were sequenced on an Illumina HiSeq2000 using paired-end 100 bp reads. On the study's bioinformatics: SOAPnuke was used to process the raw data, removing reads that contained adapters or uncalled bases, had a mean Phred below 15, or lacked an exact match to the constant primer or identifier. High-quality paired reads were merged using COPE v1.2.5, and each unique nucleotide sequence was defined as a clonotype. MiTCR v1.1 was used to align the clonotypes against IMGT TRBV, TRBD and TRBJ reference segments. The analysis included only V-J combinations with a frequency above 0.0001, which together covered approximately 99% of the repertoires. The TCS score was defined as the ratio of F50 (clonal expansion) to E x V (chaos), calculated using BLOSUM62-based TCRdist between CDR3 peptides within each V-J. Welch's t-statistics and random forest reduced fewer than 600 V-J features to 13, which were used in a naive Bayes classifier (R e1071). TCRdb reanalyzed the raw reads on its own, using fastp at Q25 for trimming and MiXCR for clone calling, and kept in-frame beta chains. All rows with the same CDR3 protein become a single entry with the most common DNA and genes. TCRdb, not the authors, supplied the V and J calls. The sample table records some 210,000 distinct CDR3 sequences; 15% to 20% of these occur just once. Clones ranked in the top ten supply around 52% of the sample.

This clonotype was observed many times. The target of this receptor is not known. Base qualities are not recorded, but no much larger clone differs from it by a single base. The sequence is built from TRBV3-1 and TRBJ2-7; a tentative D call is TRBD1 (6 bases match). This TCR came from a man aged 50-60 years with Graves' hyperthyroidism. The material sequenced was blood. The CDR3: CASSQVSGAPHEQYF. The DNA is TGTGCCAGCAGCCAAGTTTCAGGGGCACCCCACGAGCAGTACTTC.